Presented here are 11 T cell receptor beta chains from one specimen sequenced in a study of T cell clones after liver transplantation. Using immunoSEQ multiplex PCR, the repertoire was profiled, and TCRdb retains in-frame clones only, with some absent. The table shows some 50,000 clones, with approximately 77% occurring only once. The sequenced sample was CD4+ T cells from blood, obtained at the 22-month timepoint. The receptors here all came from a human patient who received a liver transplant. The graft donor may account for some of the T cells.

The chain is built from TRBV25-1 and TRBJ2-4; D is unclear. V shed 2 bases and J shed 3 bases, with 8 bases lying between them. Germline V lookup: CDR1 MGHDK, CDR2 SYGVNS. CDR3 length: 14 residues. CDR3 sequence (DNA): TGTGCCAGCAGTGAAAGGTCGGACAAAAACATTCAGTACTTC. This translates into CASSERSDKNIQYF.

The CDR3 reads CASRRGLETGADYGYTF. CDR3 DNA sequence: TGTGCCAGCAGGCGAGGACTCGAGACAGGGGCGGACTATGGCTACACCTTC. The chain recombines TRBV28 with TRBJ1-2; 8 bases are a match to TRBD1. V trimming: 6 bases; J trimming: 3 bases; junction bases outside the gene matches: 15. CDR1 is MDHEN and CDR2 is SYDVKM in the germline V gene. CDR3 length: 17 amino acids.

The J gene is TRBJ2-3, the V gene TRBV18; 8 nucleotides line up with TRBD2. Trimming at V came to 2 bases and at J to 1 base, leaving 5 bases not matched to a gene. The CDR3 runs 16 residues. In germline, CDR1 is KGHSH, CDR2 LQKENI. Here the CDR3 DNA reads TGTGCCAGCTCACCAAGGACCGGGGGGGGCACAGATACGCAGTATTTT. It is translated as CASSPRTGGGTDTQYF. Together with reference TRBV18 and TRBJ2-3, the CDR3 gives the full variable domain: NAGVMQNPRHLVRRRGQEARLRCSPMKGHSHVYWYRQLPEEGLKFMVYLQKENIIDESGMPKERFSAEFPKEGPSILRIQQVVRGDSAAYFCASSPRTGGGTDTQYFGPGTRLTVL.

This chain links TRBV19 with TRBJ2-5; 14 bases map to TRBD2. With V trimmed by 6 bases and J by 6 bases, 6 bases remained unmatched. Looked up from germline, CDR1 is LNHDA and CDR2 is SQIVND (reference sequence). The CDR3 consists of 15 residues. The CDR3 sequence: CASSRTSGGTQTQYF. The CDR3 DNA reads TGTGCCAGTAGCCGGACTAGCGGGGGGACGCAGACCCAGTACTTC.

DNA for the CDR3: TGTGCCGTCCGGAATGGGACAGGGTATGGCTACACCTTC. Its protein product is CAVRNGTGYGYTF. The chain is built from TRBV10-3 and TRBJ1-2, with 9 bases matching TRBD1. Per germline, CDR1 ENHRY and CDR2 SYGVKD. This CDR3 is built from 13 residues. V shed 11 bases and J 5 bases; nucleotides not matched to a gene: 9.

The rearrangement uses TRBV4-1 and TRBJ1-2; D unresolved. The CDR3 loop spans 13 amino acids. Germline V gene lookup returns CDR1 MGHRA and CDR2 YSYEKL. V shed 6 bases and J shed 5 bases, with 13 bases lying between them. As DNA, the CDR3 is TGCGCCAGCAGGTGGACGGGTAGTTATGGCTACACCTTC. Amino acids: CASRWTGSYGYTF.

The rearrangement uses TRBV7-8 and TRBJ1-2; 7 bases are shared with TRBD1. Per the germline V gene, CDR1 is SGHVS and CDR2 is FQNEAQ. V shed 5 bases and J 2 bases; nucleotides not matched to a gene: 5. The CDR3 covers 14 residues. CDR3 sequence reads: CASSRTTGNYGYTF. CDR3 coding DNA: TGTGCCAGCAGCCGAACGACAGGGAACTATGGCTACACCTTC.

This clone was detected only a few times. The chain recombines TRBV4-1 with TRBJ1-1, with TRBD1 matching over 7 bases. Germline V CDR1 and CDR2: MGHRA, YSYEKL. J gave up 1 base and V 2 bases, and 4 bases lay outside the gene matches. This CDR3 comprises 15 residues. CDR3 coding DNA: TGCGCCAGCAGCCAAAGGGGGCTGGGGAACACTGAAGCTTTCTTT. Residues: CASSQRGLGNTEAFF.

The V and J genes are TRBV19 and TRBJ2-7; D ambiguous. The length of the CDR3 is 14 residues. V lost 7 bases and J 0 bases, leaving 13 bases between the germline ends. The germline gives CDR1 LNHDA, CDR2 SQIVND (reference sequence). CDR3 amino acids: CASKVRAGSYEQYF. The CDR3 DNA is TGTGCCAGTAAGGTTCGGGCAGGCTCCTACGAGCAGTACTTC.

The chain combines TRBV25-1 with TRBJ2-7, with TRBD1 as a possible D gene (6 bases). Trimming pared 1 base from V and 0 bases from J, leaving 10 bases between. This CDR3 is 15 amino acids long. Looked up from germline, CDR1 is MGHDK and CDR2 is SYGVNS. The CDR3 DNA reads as TGTGCCAGCAGTGAATGGGGGACAAGCTCCTACGAGCAGTACTTC. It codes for CASSEWGTSSYEQYF.

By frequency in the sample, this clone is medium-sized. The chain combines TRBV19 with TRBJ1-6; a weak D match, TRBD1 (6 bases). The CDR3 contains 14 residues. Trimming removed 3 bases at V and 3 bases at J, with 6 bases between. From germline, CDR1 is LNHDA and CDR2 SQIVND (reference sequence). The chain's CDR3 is CASSMDSYNSPLHF. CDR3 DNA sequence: TGTGCCAGTAGTATGGACAGCTATAATTCACCCCTCCACTTT. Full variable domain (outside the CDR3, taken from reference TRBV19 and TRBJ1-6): DGGITQSPKYLFRKEGQNVTLSCEQNLNHDAMYWYRQDPGQGLRLIYYSQIVNDFQKGDIAEGYSVSREKKESFPLTVTSAQKNPTAFYLCASSMDSYNSPLHFGNGTRLTVT.